This T cell receptor beta chain was retrieved from a study of monozygotic twins with inflammatory bowel disease. Whole-study findings and limits: Lower sharing of clonotypes with other individuals was seen in IBD patients than in healthy twins. This was most marked in patients showing signs of disease activity.

Making cDNA involved eight separate reactions per sample. With the 5' RACE reads reprocessed, TCRdb shows one record per CDR3 protein and no DNA. The sample totals about 110,000 distinct CDR3 sequences. This CDR3 spans 14 amino acids. Germline CDR1 is MNHEY and CDR2 is SVGEGT. The draw for each donor consisted of a single 2.5 ml blood sample. Whole blood, unsorted for T cells, was the source of total RNA. Concerning this clonotype: The target antigen is unknown.

Material for sequencing was blood. The chain has TRBV6-2 or TRBV6-3 and TRBJ1-5; the TRBD1 assignment by TCRdb is unverifiable without DNA. The source is a human donor with ulcerative colitis or Crohn's disease, or a healthy co-twin of an affected twin (not recorded which). The CDR3 sequence is CASSWTGDKQPQHF.